Shown below are 18 T cell receptor beta chains from a single sample sequenced in a study of T cells after yellow fever vaccination. In TCRdb, the 5' RACE reads were re-called with MiXCR into one record per CDR3 protein. The data show hundreds of thousands of distinct CDR3 sequences, roughly 8.7% seen once. The specimen comprised PBMCs, sampled on the day of the first yellow fever vaccination. Receptor source: a man aged 18 to 29 who received the YFV17D yellow fever vaccine.

This clonotype occurred a few times. The chain combines TRBV6-5 with TRBJ2-2; D unresolved. Deletions cut 0 bases from V and 3 bases from J, with 5 bases between. The germline V gene encodes CDR1 MNHEY and CDR2 SVGAGI. This CDR3 contains 14 residues. The CDR3 here is CASSYSTDTGELFF. The CDR3 DNA reads TGTGCCAGCAGTTACTCGACTGACACCGGGGAGCTGTTTTTT.

This clonotype was recorded a few times. The chain joins TRBV6-5 to TRBJ2-2; TRBD2 agrees at 7 bases. V lost 2 bases, J lost 6 bases, and 6 bases stayed unmatched. The CDR3 is 15 amino acids. CDR1 is MNHEY, CDR2 SVGAGI, per germline. This CDR3 is CASSYGGGIPGELFF. DNA of the CDR3: TGTGCCAGCAGTTACGGCGGGGGAATACCCGGGGAGCTGTTTTTT.

This clonotype has only one observation. This may come from a read error, since a much larger clone is one base off. The V and J genes are TRBV12-3 or TRBV12-4 and TRBJ1-1; D remains unclear. The CDR3 has 15 amino acids. Trimming shortened V by 7 bases and J by 1 base, and 16 bases separated the two germline ends. DNA for the CDR3: TGTGCCAGCAATCACGACACTGGCACGAACACTGAAGCTTTCTTT. The encoded protein is CASNHDTGTNTEAFF.

V is TRBV20-1 and J is TRBJ1-1; D is ambiguous. V was trimmed by 6 bases and J by 1 base, leaving 15 bases between them. This CDR3 has 14 amino acids. Per the germline V gene, CDR1 is DFQATT and CDR2 is SNEGSKA (reference sequence). The CDR3 DNA sequence: TGCAGTGCCATGCCCGGCGGTGGGAACACTGAAGCTTTCTTT. Translation gives CSAMPGGGNTEAFF.

This clonotype has just a few counts. The chain carries TRBV7-8 and TRBJ2-7, with D unresolved. V lost 2 bases and J 0 bases, leaving 11 bases between the germline ends. Germline CDR1 and CDR2: SGHVS and FQNEAQ. The CDR3 is 15 amino acids. For the CDR3, the DNA is TGTGCCAGCAGCTTATCCAGGATTAGCTCCTACGAGCAGTACGTC. It is translated as CASSLSRISSYEQYV.

This clonotype was counted between two and nine times. The chain couples TRBV5-1 to TRBJ1-1; tentatively, D is TRBD1 (5 bases). Per germline, CDR1 SGHRS and CDR2 YFSETQ. This CDR3 is built from 15 residues. Trimming stripped 0 bases from V and 3 bases from J, with 12 bases between. CDR3 in DNA: TGCGCCAGCAGCTTGGCCGGGGGACGCGACACTGAAGCTTTCTTT. Its translation is CASSLAGGRDTEAFF.

The CDR3 DNA follows: TGTGCCAGCAGTCGGTTGGGGGGAATGGGCACCGGGGAGCTGTTTTTT. Amino acids: CASSRLGGMGTGELFF. The rearrangement links TRBV12-3 or TRBV12-4 to TRBJ2-2; weak D call: TRBD2 (6 bases). V gave up 5 bases and J gave up 4 bases, with 17 bases separating them. The CDR3 sequence is 16 residues long.

This clonotype has only a few counts. The CDR3 loop reads CASSLGLEDSYEQYV. DNA for the CDR3: TGTGCCAGCAGCTTGGGACTCGAAGATTCCTACGAGCAGTACGTC. The chain links TRBV7-2 to TRBJ2-7, with D tentatively TRBD2 (6 bases). The CDR3 consists of 15 residues. Trimming shortened V by 3 bases and J by 1 base, and 13 bases separated the two germline ends. Germline V gene sequence: CDR1 SGHTA, CDR2 FQGNSA.

The V and J genes are TRBV23-1 and TRBJ1-1; weak D call: TRBD1 (6 bases). TRBV23-1 carries the ORF label, with uncertain function. This CDR3 has 15 residues. V lost 0 bases to trimming and J lost 7 bases, with 15 bases between them. The CDR3 region is CASSQSAGEEDEAFF. In nucleotides, the CDR3 is TGCGCCAGCAGTCAATCTGCAGGGGAGGAGGATGAAGCTTTCTTT.

The sample holds a few counts of this clonotype. The genes are TRBV7-2 and TRBJ2-3; TRBD2 might be the D (7 bases). Germline CDR1 and CDR2: SGHTA and FQGNSA. V gave up 1 base and J gave up 2 bases, with 13 bases separating them. CDR3 length: 16 amino acids. CDR3 sequence reads: CASSLVGGGYTDTQYF. For the CDR3, the DNA is TGTGCCAGCAGCTTAGTAGGGGGGGGATACACAGATACGCAGTATTTT.

The V and J genes are TRBV29-1 and TRBJ2-3; a weak D match, TRBD1 (5 bases). CDR1 and CDR2 (germline): SQVTM, ANQGSEA. V was cut by 6 bases and J by 4 bases, with 11 bases left in between. This CDR3 has 12 amino acids. CDR3 region: CSVAWTSDTQYF. In DNA, the CDR3 is TGCAGCGTGGCCTGGACATCAGATACGCAGTATTTT.

The chain carries TRBV24-1 and TRBJ2-1, with D possibly TRBD1 on 6 matching bases. CDR3 length: 15 amino acids. V lost 3 bases and J 5 bases, leaving 13 bases between the germline ends. Germline CDR1 and CDR2: KGHDR and SFDVKD. The CDR3 sequence is CATSDPGVSNNEQFF. The CDR3, as DNA: TGTGCCACCAGTGATCCAGGGGTGTCGAACAATGAGCAGTTCTTC.

The sample holds many counts of this clonotype. This rearrangement joins TRBV5-1 to TRBJ2-1, with D maybe TRBD2 (6 bases). This CDR3 region has 14 residues. Trimming removed 0 bases from V and 8 bases from J, with 12 bases in between. Germline CDR1 is SGHRS and CDR2 is YFSETQ. DNA for the CDR3: TGCGCCAGCAGCTTGGGGGAGGTCATCTATGAGCAGTTCTTC. It encodes CASSLGEVIYEQFF.

This clonotype was counted only a few times. V usage is TRBV4-3 and J usage is TRBJ2-2; a possible D gene is TRBD1 (5 bases). The CDR3 is made up of 13 amino acids. V lost 5 bases, J lost 6 bases, and 10 bases lay in between. The germline V gene encodes CDR1 LGHNA and CDR2 YSLEER. CDR3 sequence: CASSWQGSGELFF. The CDR3 DNA is TGCGCCAGCAGCTGGCAGGGTTCCGGGGAGCTGTTTTTT.

This clonotype was counted a few times. The chain is built from TRBV6-5 and TRBJ2-7; D remains ambiguous. V lost 3 bases and J 3 bases, leaving 9 bases between the germline ends. Germline V gene lookup returns CDR1 MNHEY and CDR2 SVGAGI. The CDR3 is 13 amino acids. CDR3 sequence: CASSYGPHYEQYV. DNA for the CDR3: TGTGCCAGCAGTTATGGGCCTCACTACGAGCAGTACGTC.

This clonotype was seen only a few times. J is TRBJ1-5 and V is TRBV12-3 or TRBV12-4; possibly TRBD1 for D (5 bases). The CDR3 is 13 amino acids. Trimming took off 4 bases at V and 5 bases at J, with 9 bases between the two ends. Here the CDR3 DNA reads TGTGCCAGCAGTTCGACAGAGCATCAGCCCCAGCATTTT. Translation: CASSSTEHQPQHF.

This clonotype was seen a handful of times. The J gene is TRBJ1-5, the V gene TRBV5-1, with D tentatively TRBD1 (5 bases). Germline CDR1 is SGHRS and CDR2 is YFSETQ. The CDR3 sequence is 15 residues long. Trimming left V 4 bases short and J 7 bases short, with 18 bases between. The CDR3 DNA reads as TGCGCCAGCAGCCTGGAGGGCAGGGCTGGACAGCCCCAGCATTTT. This codes for CASSLEGRAGQPQHF.

This clonotype was seen more than once but under ten times. The chain joins TRBV7-2 to TRBJ1-5; 9 nucleotides align to TRBD1. CDR1 and CDR2 from the germline V gene are SGHTA and FQGNSA. The CDR3 runs to 16 residues. The V and J ends lost 0 bases and 5 bases, in that order; junction bases with no gene match: 5. This CDR3 reads CASSLAGTGRDQPQHF. CDR3 nucleotides: TGTGCCAGCAGCTTAGCCGGGACAGGGAGGGATCAGCCCCAGCATTTT.